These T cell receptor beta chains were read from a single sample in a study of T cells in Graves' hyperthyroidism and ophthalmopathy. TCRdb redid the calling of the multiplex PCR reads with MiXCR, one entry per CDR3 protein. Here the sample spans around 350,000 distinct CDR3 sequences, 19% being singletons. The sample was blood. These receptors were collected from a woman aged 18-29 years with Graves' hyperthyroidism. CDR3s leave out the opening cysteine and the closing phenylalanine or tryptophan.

ASSLADARNTEAF | TRBJ1-1 | TRBV5-1
ASSQTEQPQH | TRBJ1-5 | TRBV2
ASRSGAQPQH | TRBJ1-5 | TRBV6-1
AISEPANKGFIYEQY | TRBJ2-7 | TRBV10-3
ASSLAGTGETEAF | TRBJ1-1 | TRBV5-1
SLSESQY | TRBJ2-5 | TRBV20-1
SAQEGDYEQY | TRBJ2-7 | TRBV20-1
ASSSGENGELF | TRBJ2-2 | TRBV6-4
ASTGPPKTGELF | TRBJ2-2 | TRBV6-5
ASSPTKGARANVLT | TRBJ2-6 | TRBV11-1
ASSRPGGQFGNTIY | TRBJ1-3 | TRBV13
ASSIYEANYGYT | TRBJ1-2 | TRBV19
ASSRQGSRTDTQY | TRBJ2-3 | TRBV6-4
ASSFPSVGNQPQH | TRBJ1-5 | TRBV28
ASRDELNQPQH | TRBJ1-5 | TRBV7-2
ASSLVSQFYMNTEAF | TRBJ1-1 | TRBV5-6
ASSRSGTGGTEAF | TRBJ1-1 | TRBV7-2
ASTRGSGPYSNQPQH | TRBJ1-5 | TRBV12-3/TRBV12-4
SARDSGTTGETQY | TRBJ2-5 | TRBV20-1
ATSRGLDHQPQH | TRBJ1-5 | TRBV15
ASRDSVYYGYT | TRBJ1-2 | TRBV7-2
ASRTSGFYEQY | TRBJ2-7 | TRBV28
SVEEGTWETQY | TRBJ2-5 | TRBV29-1
ASSPLSRTEAF | TRBJ1-1 | TRBV4-1
ASEDRGSGGYT | TRBJ1-2 | TRBV28
ASRYEIEAYEQY | TRBJ2-7 | TRBV5-1
ASSFGDYQETQY | TRBJ2-5 | TRBV28
ASSEMPGANTEAF | TRBJ1-1 | TRBV5-1
SVEWGPTTEAF | TRBJ1-1 | TRBV29-1
ASSLRYWRGPPYEQY | TRBJ2-7 | TRBV28
ASDLGAGGDYGYT | TRBJ1-2 | TRBV12-5
SRRDRVYGYT | TRBJ1-2 | TRBV29-1
ASSGPGTGMPHLH | TRBJ1-6 | TRBV6-1
ASSSWAGGGTEAF | TRBJ1-1 | TRBV7-2
ASSPGIEAF | TRBJ1-1 | TRBV12-3/TRBV12-4
ASSPGDSNQPQH | TRBJ1-5 | TRBV5-1
SVSGAGAIEQY | TRBJ2-7 | TRBV29-1
ASSLTTDVTDGYT | TRBJ1-2 | TRBV7-3
ASSASRQSPLH | TRBJ1-6 | TRBV5-1
ASSHGYGYTEAF | TRBJ1-1 | TRBV7-2
ASRGTSRGSQY | TRBJ2-5 | TRBV6-5
ASTLRGLNTIY | TRBJ1-3 | TRBV12-3/TRBV12-4
SASGLAGPLAKNIQY | TRBJ2-4 | TRBV20-1
ASSLGQGKTGELF | TRBJ2-2 | TRBV6-5
AWNLPGFPWSYT | TRBJ1-2 | TRBV30
AGSISQGVGTEAF | TRBJ1-1 | TRBV5-1
ASSLDSGRGSNQPQH | TRBJ1-5 | TRBV12-3/TRBV12-4
ASSFLAGGAETQY | TRBJ2-5 | TRBV7-3
ASSYSASESSYEQY | TRBJ2-7 | TRBV6-5
ASTQDGGQGAGYT | TRBJ1-2 | TRBV6-1
SALGQTNTEAF | TRBJ1-1 | TRBV29-1
SASSGTAYEQY | TRBJ2-7 | TRBV20-1
ASSIQKDYEQY | TRBJ2-7 | TRBV28
ASSPGGIGTYEQY | TRBJ2-7 | TRBV12-3/TRBV12-4